This T cell receptor beta chain was identified in a study of T cells in Graves' hyperthyroidism and ophthalmopathy. Study overall: Prior to any treatment, at the point of initial diagnosis, peripheral blood was collected. Points from the study as a whole: Appearing also in blood were most of the thyroid clonotypes expanded above 0.001.

In its sample, this clonotype was seen many times. The antigen remains unidentified. Germline CDR1 is DFQATT and CDR2 is SNEGSKA (reference sequence). This CDR3 comprises 13 residues. Trimming removed 5 bases at V and 1 base at J, with 11 bases between. Amplification of TCR beta CDR3 regions was performed using RNA transcripts as template. The HTBI primer set was used in a first-round RT-PCR of the TCR CDR3. Using its own MiXCR run on the multiplex PCR reads, TCRdb lists one record per CDR3 protein. The profile shows hundreds of thousands of distinct CDR3 sequences, about 14% of them singletons. This clonotype was obtained from a woman between 45 and 65 years old with Graves' ophthalmopathy. Material: blood. The chain recombines TRBV20-1 with TRBJ1-1; tentative D call: TRBD1 (6 bases). CDR3 DNA: TGCAGTGCTTTACCGGACAGGAACACTGAAGCTTTCTTT. This gives the protein CSALPDRNTEAFF.